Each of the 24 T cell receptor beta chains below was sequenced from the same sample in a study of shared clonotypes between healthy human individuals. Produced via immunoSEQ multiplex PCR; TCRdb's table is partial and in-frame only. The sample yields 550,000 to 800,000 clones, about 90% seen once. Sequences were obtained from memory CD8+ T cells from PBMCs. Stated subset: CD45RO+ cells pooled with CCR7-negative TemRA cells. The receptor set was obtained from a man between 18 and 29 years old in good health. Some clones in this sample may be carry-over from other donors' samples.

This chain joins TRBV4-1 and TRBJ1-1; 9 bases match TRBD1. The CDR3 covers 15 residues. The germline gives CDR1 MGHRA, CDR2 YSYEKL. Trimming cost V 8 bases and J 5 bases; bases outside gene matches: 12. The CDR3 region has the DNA TGCGCCAGCGGGGACCCCGGGACAGGGCGGACTGAAGCTTTCTTT. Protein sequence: CASGDPGTGRTEAFF.

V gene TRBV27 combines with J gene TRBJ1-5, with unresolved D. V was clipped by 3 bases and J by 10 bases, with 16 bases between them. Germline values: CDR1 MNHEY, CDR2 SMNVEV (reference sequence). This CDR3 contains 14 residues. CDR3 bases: TGTGCCAGCAGTTTGGCCCCGGCGGGTTACCCCCAGCATTTT. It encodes CASSLAPAGYPQHF.

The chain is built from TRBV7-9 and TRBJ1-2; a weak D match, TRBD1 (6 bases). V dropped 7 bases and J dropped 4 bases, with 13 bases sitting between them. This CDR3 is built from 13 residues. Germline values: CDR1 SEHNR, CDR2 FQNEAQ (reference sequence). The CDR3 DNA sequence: TGTGCCAGCACCGGGGGGCAGTCCTATGGCTACACCTTC. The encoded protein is CASTGGQSYGYTF.

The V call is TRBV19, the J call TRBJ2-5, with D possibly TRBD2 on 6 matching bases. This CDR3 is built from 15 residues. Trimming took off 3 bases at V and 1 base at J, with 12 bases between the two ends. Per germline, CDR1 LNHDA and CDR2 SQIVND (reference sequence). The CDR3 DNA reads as TGTGCCAGTAGTATCTGGGTGGGGGGCCAAGAGACCCAGTACTTC. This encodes CASSIWVGGQETQYF.

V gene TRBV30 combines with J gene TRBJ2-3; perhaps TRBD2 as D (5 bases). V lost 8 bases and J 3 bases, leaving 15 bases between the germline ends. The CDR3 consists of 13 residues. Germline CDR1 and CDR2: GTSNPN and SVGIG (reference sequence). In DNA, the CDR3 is TGTGCCCGTGAGGGAGAAAGAACAGATACGCAGTATTTT. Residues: CAREGERTDTQYF.

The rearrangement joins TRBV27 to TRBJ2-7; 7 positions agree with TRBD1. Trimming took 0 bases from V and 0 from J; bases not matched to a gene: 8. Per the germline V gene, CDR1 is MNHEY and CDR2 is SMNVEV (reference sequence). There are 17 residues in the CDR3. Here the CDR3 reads CASSLSVPQGSSYEQYF. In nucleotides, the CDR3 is TGTGCCAGCAGTTTATCGGTCCCACAGGGGAGCTCCTACGAGCAGTACTTC.

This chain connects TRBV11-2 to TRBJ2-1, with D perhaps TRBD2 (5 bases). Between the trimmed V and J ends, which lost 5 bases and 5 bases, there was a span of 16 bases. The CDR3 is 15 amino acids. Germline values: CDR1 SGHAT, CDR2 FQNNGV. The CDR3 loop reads CASSRAGDYNNEQFF. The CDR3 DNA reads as TGTGCCAGCAGCAGGGCAGGAGACTACAACAATGAGCAGTTCTTC.

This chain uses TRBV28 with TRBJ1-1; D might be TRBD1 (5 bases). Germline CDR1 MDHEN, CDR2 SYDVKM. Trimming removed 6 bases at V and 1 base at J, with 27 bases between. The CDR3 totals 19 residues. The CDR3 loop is CASSALYPGTPDENTEAFF. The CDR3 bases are TGTGCCAGCAGCGCTCTCTATCCTGGGACTCCCGACGAGAACACTGAAGCTTTCTTT.

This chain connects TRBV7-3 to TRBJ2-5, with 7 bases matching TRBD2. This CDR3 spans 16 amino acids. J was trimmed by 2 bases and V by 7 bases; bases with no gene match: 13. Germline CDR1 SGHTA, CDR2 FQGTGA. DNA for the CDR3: TGTGCCAGCACCCCCCCCGGGAGGCGAGGTCAAGAGACCCAGTACTTC. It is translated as CASTPPGRRGQETQYF.

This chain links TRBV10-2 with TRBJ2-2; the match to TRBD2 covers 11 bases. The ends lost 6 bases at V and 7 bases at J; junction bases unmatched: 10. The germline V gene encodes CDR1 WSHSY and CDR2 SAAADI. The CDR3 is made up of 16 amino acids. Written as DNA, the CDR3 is TGCGCCAGCAGAGATAGCGGGAGGGCCTTGATCGGGGAGCTGTTTTTT. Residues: CASRDSGRALIGELFF.

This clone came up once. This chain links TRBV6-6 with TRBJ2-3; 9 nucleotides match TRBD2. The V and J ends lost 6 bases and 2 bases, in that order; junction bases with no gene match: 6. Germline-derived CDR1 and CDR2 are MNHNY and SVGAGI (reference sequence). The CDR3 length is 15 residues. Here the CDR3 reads CASSRLAEYTDTQYF. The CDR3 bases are TGTGCCAGCAGCCGACTAGCGGAATACACAGATACGCAGTATTTT.

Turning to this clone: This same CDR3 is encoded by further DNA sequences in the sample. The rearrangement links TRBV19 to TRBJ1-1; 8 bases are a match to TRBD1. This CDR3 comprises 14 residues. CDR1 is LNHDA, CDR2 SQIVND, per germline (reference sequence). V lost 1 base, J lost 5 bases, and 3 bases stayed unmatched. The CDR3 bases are TGTGCCAGTAGTATAGGGACAGGGCGAACTGAAGCTTTCTTT. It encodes CASSIGTGRTEAFF.

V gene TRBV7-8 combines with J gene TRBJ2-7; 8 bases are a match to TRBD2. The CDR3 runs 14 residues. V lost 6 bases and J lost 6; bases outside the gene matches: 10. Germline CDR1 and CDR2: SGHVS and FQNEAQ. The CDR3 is CASRAGELYGEQYF. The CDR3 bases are TGTGCCAGCAGAGCGGGAGAGCTATATGGCGAGCAGTACTTC.

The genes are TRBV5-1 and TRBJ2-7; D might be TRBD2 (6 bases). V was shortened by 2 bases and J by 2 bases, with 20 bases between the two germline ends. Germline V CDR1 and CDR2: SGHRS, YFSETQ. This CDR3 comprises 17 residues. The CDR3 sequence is CASSFVARVGRPYEQYF. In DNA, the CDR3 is TGCGCCAGCAGCTTCGTGGCACGGGTCGGGAGACCCTACGAGCAGTACTTC.

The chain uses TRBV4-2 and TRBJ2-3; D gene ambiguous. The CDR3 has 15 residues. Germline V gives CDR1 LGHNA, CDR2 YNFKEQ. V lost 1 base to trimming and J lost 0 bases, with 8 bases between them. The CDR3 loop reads CASSQVLSSTDTQYF. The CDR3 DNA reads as TGTGCCAGCAGCCAAGTTTTATCTAGCACAGATACGCAGTATTTT.

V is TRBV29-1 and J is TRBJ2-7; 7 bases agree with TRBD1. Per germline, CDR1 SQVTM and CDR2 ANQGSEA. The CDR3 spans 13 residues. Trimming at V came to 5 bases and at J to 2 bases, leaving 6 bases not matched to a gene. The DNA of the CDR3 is TGCAGCGTTCTAAGGGGGCGCGCCTACGAGCAGTACTTC. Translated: CSVLRGRAYEQYF.

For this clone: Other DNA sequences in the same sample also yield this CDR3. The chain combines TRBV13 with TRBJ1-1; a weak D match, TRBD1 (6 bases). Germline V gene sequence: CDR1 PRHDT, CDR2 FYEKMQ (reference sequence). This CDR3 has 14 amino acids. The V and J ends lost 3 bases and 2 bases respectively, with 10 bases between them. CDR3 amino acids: CASSLGGPNTEAFF. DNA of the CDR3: TGTGCCAGCAGCTTGGGGGGGCCTAACACTGAAGCTTTCTTT. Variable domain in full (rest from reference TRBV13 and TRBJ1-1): AAGVIQSPRHLIKEKRETATLKCYPIPRHDTVYWYQQGPGQDPQFLISFYEKMQSDKGSIPDRFSAQQFSDYHSELNMSSLELGDSALYFCASSLGGPNTEAFFGQGTRLTVV.

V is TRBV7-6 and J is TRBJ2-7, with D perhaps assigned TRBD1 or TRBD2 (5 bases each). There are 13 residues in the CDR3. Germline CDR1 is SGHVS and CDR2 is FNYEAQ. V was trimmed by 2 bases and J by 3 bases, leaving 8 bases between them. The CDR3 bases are TGTGCCAGCAGCTTAACGAGGGGCTACGAGCAGTACTTC. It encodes CASSLTRGYEQYF.

The CDR3 protein is CASSFGTLSPYEQYF. The CDR3 nucleotides are TGTGCCAGCAGCTTCGGGACTCTCTCCCCCTACGAGCAGTACTTC. The chain has TRBV13 and TRBJ2-7; D is possibly TRBD2 (6 bases). The length of the CDR3 is 15 residues. Germline V lookup: CDR1 PRHDT, CDR2 FYEKMQ (reference sequence). V lost 3 bases to trimming and J lost 2 bases, with 14 bases between them. Drawing the rest from reference TRBV13 and TRBJ2-7, the complete variable domain is AAGVIQSPRHLIKEKRETATLKCYPIPRHDTVYWYQQGPGQDPQFLISFYEKMQSDKGSIPDRFSAQQFSDYHSELNMSSLELGDSALYFCASSFGTLSPYEQYFGPGTRLTVT.

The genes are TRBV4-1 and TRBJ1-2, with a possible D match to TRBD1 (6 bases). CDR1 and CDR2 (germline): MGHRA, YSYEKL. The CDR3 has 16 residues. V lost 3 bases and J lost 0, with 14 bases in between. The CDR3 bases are TGCGCCAGCAGCCAGTCTCCGGACAGCCCTAACTATGGCTACACCTTC. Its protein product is CASSQSPDSPNYGYTF.

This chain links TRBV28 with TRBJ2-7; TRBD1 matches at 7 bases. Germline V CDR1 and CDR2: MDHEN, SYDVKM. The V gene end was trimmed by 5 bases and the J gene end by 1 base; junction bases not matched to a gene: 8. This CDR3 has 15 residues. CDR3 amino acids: CASSRNRGRSYEQYF. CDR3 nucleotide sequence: TGTGCCAGCAGTCGGAACAGGGGACGGTCCTACGAGCAGTACTTC. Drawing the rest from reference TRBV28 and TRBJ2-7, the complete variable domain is DVKVTQSSRYLVKRTGEKVFLECVQDMDHENMFWYRQDPGLGLRLIYFSYDVKMKEKGDIPEGYSVSREKKERFSLILESASTNQTSMYLCASSRNRGRSYEQYFGPGTRLTVT.

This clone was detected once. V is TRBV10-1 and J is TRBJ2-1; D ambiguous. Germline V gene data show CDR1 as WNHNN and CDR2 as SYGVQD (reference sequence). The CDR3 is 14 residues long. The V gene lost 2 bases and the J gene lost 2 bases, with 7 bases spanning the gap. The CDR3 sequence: CASSEGNPYNEQFF. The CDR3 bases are TGCGCCAGCAGTGAGGGGAACCCCTACAATGAGCAGTTCTTC.

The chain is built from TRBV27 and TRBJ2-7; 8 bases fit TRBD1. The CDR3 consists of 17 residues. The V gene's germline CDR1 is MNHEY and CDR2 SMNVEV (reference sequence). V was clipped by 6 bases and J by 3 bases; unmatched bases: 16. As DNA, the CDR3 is TGTGCCAGCAGCCCACCCGTTGCCGGGACAGGACTCTACGAGCAGTACTTC. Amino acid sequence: CASSPPVAGTGLYEQYF.

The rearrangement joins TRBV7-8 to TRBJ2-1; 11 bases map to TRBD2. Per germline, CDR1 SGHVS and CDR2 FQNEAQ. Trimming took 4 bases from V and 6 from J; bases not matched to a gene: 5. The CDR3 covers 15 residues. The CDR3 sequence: CASSSRLAGSNEQFF. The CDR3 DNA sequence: TGTGCCAGCAGCTCCCGACTAGCGGGAAGCAATGAGCAGTTCTTC.